These T cell receptor beta chains were read from a single sample in a study of T cell responses to AZD1222 COVID-19 vaccine. Repertoires were generated with immunoSEQ multiplex PCR, while TCRdb's copy carries only in-frame clones and drops some. The table includes some 100,000 clones, 91% detected once. Here the sequenced sample was peripheral blood, taken on day 0 of AZD1222 vaccination. These receptors came from an adult in good health. Each CDR3 is given with its conserved first and last residue. The D gene is left open where the match is weak. Rows may omit the clone size; those that give it use once, few, many or a size class.

V gene	CDR3 length	J gene	clone size	D gene	CDR3 DNA	CDR3 protein
TRBV19	14	TRBJ1-2	-	TRBD1	TGTGCCAGTAGTATTGTGGACAGGAGCTATGGCTACACCTTC	CASSIVDRSYGYTF
TRBV7-9	14	TRBJ1-2	-	TRBD1	TGTGCCAGCAGGGGAACAGGGGGCGTCTATGGCTACACCTTC	CASRGTGGVYGYTF
TRBV28	14	TRBJ1-5	-	-	TGTGCCAGCACCCGAGCAGGGGCTAATCAGCCCCAGCATTTT	CASTRAGANQPQHF
TRBV5-1	14	TRBJ2-7	-	-	TGCGCCAGCAGCTTGAAACTGAATATCTACGAGCAGTACTTC	CASSLKLNIYEQYF
TRBV3-1/TRBV3-2	13	TRBJ2-7	-	-	TGTGCCAGCAGCCAGGGGCTCTCCTACGAGCAGTACTTC	CASSQGLSYEQYF
TRBV4-1	17	TRBJ2-1	-	TRBD2	TGCGCCAGCAGCCCCGGTGGATTAGCGGGGGCCTACAATGAGCAGTTCTTC	CASSPGGLAGAYNEQFF
TRBV5-6	14	TRBJ1-1	-	-	TGTGCCAGCAGCTTGGAGACAGGCCCCACTGAAGCTTTCTTT	CASSLETGPTEAFF
TRBV24-1	14	TRBJ2-1	-	-	TGTGCCACCAGTGATACGGACCAGTACAATGAGCAGTTCTTC	CATSDTDQYNEQFF
TRBV28	14	TRBJ1-2	-	-	TGTGCCAGCAGCTCCCCCGGGACGGCCTATGGCTACACCTTC	CASSSPGTAYGYTF
TRBV11-3	16	TRBJ2-1	-	TRBD2	TGTGCCAGCAGCGACGGACTAGCGGGGGCCTACAATGAGCAGTTCTTC	CASSDGLAGAYNEQFF
TRBV4-1	17	TRBJ1-3	-	-	TGCGCCAGCAGCCAAGATGGACCCCAGGGATTAGGGAACACCATATATTTT	CASSQDGPQGLGNTIYF
TRBV9	13	TRBJ1-1	-	-	TGTGCCAGCAGCGAGGGAAGCTTTCCTGAAGCTTTCTTT	CASSEGSFPEAFF
TRBV20-1	11	TRBJ1-1	-	-	TGCAGTGCTATAAAAAACACTGAAGCTTTCTTT	CSAIKNTEAFF
TRBV19	16	TRBJ2-1	-	TRBD2	TGTGCCAGCGATCCGACTAGCGGGGGGGCCACAAATGAGCAGTTCTTC	CASDPTSGGATNEQFF
TRBV19	15	TRBJ1-2	-	-	TGTGCCAGTAGTATAGACCGGGACTATAACTATGGCTACACCTTC	CASSIDRDYNYGYTF
TRBV2	16	TRBJ2-2	-	TRBD2	TGTGCCAGCAGTGAAGCTCCCACAGCGGGGGGCGGAGAGCTGTTTTTT	CASSEAPTAGGGELFF
TRBV6-1	14	TRBJ1-5	-	-	TGTGCCAGCAGTGAGACATTTAGCAATCAGCCCCAGCATTTT	CASSETFSNQPQHF
TRBV20-1	14	TRBJ1-2	few	TRBD1	TGCAGTGCTAGTGGGGACAGGGGTGAAGAGGGCTACACCTTC	CSASGDRGEEGYTF
TRBV9	15	TRBJ2-1	once	-	TGTGCCAGCAGCGTAGAAGGGGGCTCCTACAATGAGCAGTTCTTC	CASSVEGGSYNEQFF
TRBV18	15	TRBJ2-1	-	TRBD1	TGTGCCAGCTCACCAGGACAGGCGAACTACAATGAGCAGTTCTTC	CASSPGQANYNEQFF
TRBV9	15	TRBJ2-5	once	TRBD2	TGTGCCAGCAGCAAGCGGGGGTTGGGGCAAGAGACCCAGTACTTC	CASSKRGLGQETQYF
TRBV6-5	15	TRBJ1-3	-	-	TGTGCCAGCACATACCAGGGGAGGTTTGGAAACACCATATATTTT	CASTYQGRFGNTIYF
TRBV5-4	16	TRBJ2-1	-	TRBD2	TGTGCCAGCACTCCGGAGGGTGCGGGGGGGCGAAATGAGCAGTTCTTC	CASTPEGAGGRNEQFF
TRBV6-2/TRBV6-3	17	TRBJ1-5	-	-	TGTGCCAGCAGTTATATGCCAGGCGCACGAGGTATTCAGCCCCAGCATTTT	CASSYMPGARGIQPQHF
TRBV14	12	TRBJ1-2	-	-	TGTGCCAGCAGTATATCCTTTTCAGGCTACACCTTC	CASSISFSGYTF
TRBV5-8	13	TRBJ2-7	-	-	TGTGCCAGCAGCTTGGTTCTTTACAACGAGCAGTACTTC	CASSLVLYNEQYF
TRBV7-2	15	TRBJ1-6	-	TRBD1	TGTGCCAGCGGGGACAGGGGCGCCTATAATTCACCCCTCCACTTT	CASGDRGAYNSPLHF
TRBV9	12	TRBJ1-5	-	TRBD1	TGTGCCAGAACAGGGGAGAATCAGCCCCAGCATTTT	CARTGENQPQHF
TRBV11-3	11	TRBJ2-1	once	-	TGTGCCAGCGGCCAGTACAATGAGCAGTTCTTC	CASGQYNEQFF
TRBV5-1	16	TRBJ2-6	-	-	TGCGCCAGCAGCTCACATCTAGCCCCCGGGGCCAACGTCCTGACTTTC	CASSSHLAPGANVLTF
TRBV7-2	17	TRBJ1-2	few	-	TGTGCCAGCAGCTTAGGACTGGGCCAAAATGCTAACTATGGCTACACCTTC	CASSLGLGQNANYGYTF
TRBV9	15	TRBJ2-7	-	TRBD2	TGTGCCAGCAGCGAAGGACTAGCGATGAACTACGAGCAGTACTTC	CASSEGLAMNYEQYF
TRBV10-3	13	TRBJ1-1	-	-	TGTGCCATCAGTCTCTCCATGAACACTGAAGCTTTCTTT	CAISLSMNTEAFF
TRBV19	16	TRBJ2-1	-	TRBD2	TGTGCCAGTAGCCGCCGGGGTAGCGGGGGGGCTGATGAGCAGTTCTTC	CASSRRGSGGADEQFF
TRBV5-5	15	TRBJ2-3	-	-	TGTGCCAGCAGCTTCCGAGACAGGGAGGGAGATACGCAGTATTTT	CASSFRDREGDTQYF
TRBV6-4	16	TRBJ2-6	-	TRBD2	TGTGCCAGCAGTGACTCGGGGGGGACCGGGGCCAACGTCCTGACTTTC	CASSDSGGTGANVLTF
TRBV7-2	17	TRBJ2-5	-	TRBD2	TGTGCCAGCAGCTCGGGGGGGGCAGGACGCAAACAAGAGACCCAGTACTTC	CASSSGGAGRKQETQYF
TRBV4-2	16	TRBJ1-4	-	-	TGTGCCAGCAGCCAAGGGTTGCAGGGGACTAATGAAAAACTGTTTTTT	CASSQGLQGTNEKLFF
TRBV10-3	14	TRBJ1-1	-	-	TGTGCCATCAGTGATCAGGGACGCCTCTCTGAAGCTTTCTTT	CAISDQGRLSEAFF
TRBV11-2	14	TRBJ1-2	once	-	TGTGCCAGCAGCTTAGGGAGCAGGGAGGTCGGCTACACCTTC	CASSLGSREVGYTF
TRBV6-5	16	TRBJ1-2	-	TRBD1	TGTGCCAGCAGTTCCCCGGGCAGGGGGCGCCTCTATGGCTACACCTTC	CASSSPGRGRLYGYTF
TRBV5-1	11	TRBJ2-5	-	-	TGCGCCAGCAGCTTGGTGGAGACCCAGTACTTC	CASSLVETQYF